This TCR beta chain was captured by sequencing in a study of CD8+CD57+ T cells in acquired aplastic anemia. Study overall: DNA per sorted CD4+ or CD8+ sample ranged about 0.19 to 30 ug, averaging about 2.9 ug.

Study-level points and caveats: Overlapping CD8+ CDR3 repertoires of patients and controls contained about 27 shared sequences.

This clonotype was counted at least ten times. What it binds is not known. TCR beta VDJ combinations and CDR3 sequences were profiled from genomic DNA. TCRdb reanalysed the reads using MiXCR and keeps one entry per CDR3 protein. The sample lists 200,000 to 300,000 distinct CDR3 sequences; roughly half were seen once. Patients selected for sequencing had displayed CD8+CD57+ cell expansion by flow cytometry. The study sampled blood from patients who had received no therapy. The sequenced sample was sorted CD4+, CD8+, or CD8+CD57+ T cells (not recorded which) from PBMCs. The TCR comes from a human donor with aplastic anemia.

The CDR3 loop is CSFPTGSYGYTF. CDR3 DNA: TGCAGCTTCCCCACAGGGAGCTATGGCTACACCTTC. This sequence joins TRBV29-1 and TRBJ1-2; D possibly corresponds to TRBD1 (6 bases). The CDR3 spans 12 residues. With 8 bases removed from V and 4 bases from J, the gap between germline ends came to 14 bases. The germline gives CDR1 SQVTM, CDR2 ANQGSEA.